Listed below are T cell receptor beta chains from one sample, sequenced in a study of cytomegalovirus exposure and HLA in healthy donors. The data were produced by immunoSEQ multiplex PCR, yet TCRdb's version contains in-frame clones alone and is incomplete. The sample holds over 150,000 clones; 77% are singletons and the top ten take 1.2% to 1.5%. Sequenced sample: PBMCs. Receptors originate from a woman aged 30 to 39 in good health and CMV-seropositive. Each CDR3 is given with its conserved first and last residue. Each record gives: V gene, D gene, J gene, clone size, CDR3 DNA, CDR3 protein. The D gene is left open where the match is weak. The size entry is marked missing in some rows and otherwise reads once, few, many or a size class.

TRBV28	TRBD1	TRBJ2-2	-	TGTGCCAGCAGTTACCACCTCGGGACAGGGACGAACACCGGGGAGCTGTTTTTT	CASSYHLGTGTNTGELFF
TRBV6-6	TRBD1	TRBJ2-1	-	TGTGCCAGCAGCCCGACAGGGGTTAATGAGCAGTTCTTC	CASSPTGVNEQFF
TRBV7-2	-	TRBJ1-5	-	TGTGCCAGCAGCCCCTTCGAAGTGGCCTCGAATCAGCCCCAGCATTTT	CASSPFEVASNQPQHF
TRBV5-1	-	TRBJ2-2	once	TGCGCCAGCAGCTTGGATGCAGGGGTGAACACCGGGGAGCTGTTTTTT	CASSLDAGVNTGELFF
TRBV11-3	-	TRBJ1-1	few	TGTGCCAGCAGCTTAGGGGCGAACACTGAAGCTTTCTTT	CASSLGANTEAFF
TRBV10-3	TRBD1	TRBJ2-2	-	TGTGCCACCACTGGACAGGGAATCACCGGGGAGCTGTTTTTT	CATTGQGITGELFF
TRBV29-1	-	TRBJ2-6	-	TGCAGCGTTCGTCAGGGGAGCTCTGGGGCCAACGTCCTGACTTTC	CSVRQGSSGANVLTF
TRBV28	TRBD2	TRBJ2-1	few	TGTGCCAGCATAGGACTAGCGGGAGTTTCCTACAATGAGCAGTTCTTC	CASIGLAGVSYNEQFF
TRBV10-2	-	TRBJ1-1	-	TGCGCCGCAGGAGGGACTGAAGCTTTCTTT	CAAGGTEAFF
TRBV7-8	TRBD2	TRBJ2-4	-	TGTGCCAGCAGCTCTGAAGTTAGCGGGAGGATTCGAGGTGCCAAAAACATTCAGTACTTC	CASSSEVSGRIRGAKNIQYF
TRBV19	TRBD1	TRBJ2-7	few	TGTGCCAGTAGTACGGGACAGGCAACAACCTACGAGCAGTACTTC	CASSTGQATTYEQYF
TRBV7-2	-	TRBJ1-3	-	TGTGCCAGCAGCTTAGGGCGGGGGCTAGTTGGAAACACCATATATTTT	CASSLGRGLVGNTIYF
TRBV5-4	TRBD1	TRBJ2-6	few	TGTGCCAGCAGCTCTAACAGGGGAAGTTCTGGGGCCAACGTCCTGACTTTC	CASSSNRGSSGANVLTF
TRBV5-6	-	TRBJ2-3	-	TGTGCCAGCATGTCCCTCACTAGCTCCTTAGATACGCAGTATTTT	CASMSLTSSLDTQYF
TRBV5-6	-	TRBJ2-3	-	TGTGCCAGCAGCTTGCGAGATACGCAGTATTTT	CASSLRDTQYF
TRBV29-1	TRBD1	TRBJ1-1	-	TGCAGCGCGTCAACAGGGGACGTGAACACTGAAGCTTTCTTT	CSASTGDVNTEAFF
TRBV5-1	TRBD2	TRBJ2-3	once	TGCGCCAGCAGCTTGGGGGGGGGTTTCTCTCCCACAGATACGCAGTATTTT	CASSLGGGFSPTDTQYF
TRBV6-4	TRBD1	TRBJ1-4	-	TGTGCCAGCAGTGAACAGGGGGATGAAAAACTGTTTTTT	CASSEQGDEKLFF
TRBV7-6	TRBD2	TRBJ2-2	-	TGTGCCAGCAGCCCAAGACTAGCGGGAGGAGGAGGCGGCGGGGAGCTGTTTTTT	CASSPRLAGGGGGGELFF
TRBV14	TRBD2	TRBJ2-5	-	TGTGCCATCAGTCTTGGACTAGCGGGATTGGAGACCCAGTACTTC	CAISLGLAGLETQYF
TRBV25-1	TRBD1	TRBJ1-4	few	TGTGCCAGCAGTGAGGACAGGGTAACAAGTGAAAAACTGTTTTTT	CASSEDRVTSEKLFF
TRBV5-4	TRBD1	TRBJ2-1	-	TGTGCCAGCAGCGCGGGGACAGGGGGGTACAATGAGCAGTTCTTC	CASSAGTGGYNEQFF
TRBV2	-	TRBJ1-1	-	TGTGCCAGCAGTGAAGGGGTGGGGGGCACTGAAGCTTTCTTT	CASSEGVGGTEAFF
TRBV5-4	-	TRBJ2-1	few	TGTGCCAGCAGCCCGGGGTTAGGCTTTAATGAGCAGTTCTTC	CASSPGLGFNEQFF
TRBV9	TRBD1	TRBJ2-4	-	TGTGCCAGCAGTCCCGCCGGACAGGGGGCTTTTGACATTCAGTACTTC	CASSPAGQGAFDIQYF
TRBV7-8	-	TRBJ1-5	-	TGTGCCAGCAGCTTAGCCTTTGGGCAGGGATTCAATCAGCCCCAGCATTTT	CASSLAFGQGFNQPQHF
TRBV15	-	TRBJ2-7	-	TGTGCCACCAGCACTTTACAGTTCTACGAGCAGTACTTC	CATSTLQFYEQYF
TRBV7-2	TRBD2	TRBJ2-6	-	TGTGCCAGCAGCGGGATCGGGGGGGCCAAGGCCTCTGGGGCCAACGTCCTGACTTTC	CASSGIGGAKASGANVLTF
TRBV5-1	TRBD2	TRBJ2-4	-	TGCGCCAGCAGCGCAATAGCGGGAGAAAACATTCAGTACTTC	CASSAIAGENIQYF
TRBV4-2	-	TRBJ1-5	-	TGTGCCAGCAGCCAAGTCACAGGTAACCAGCCCCAGCATTTT	CASSQVTGNQPQHF
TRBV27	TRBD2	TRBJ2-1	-	TGTGCCAGCAGTTTAGCAGGACTAGCGGGAGGGGGGCACACTGAGCAGTTCTTC	CASSLAGLAGGGHTEQFF
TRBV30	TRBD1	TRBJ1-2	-	TGTGCCTGGAGTGTCCAGGGGGCTGGGGGCTACACCTTC	CAWSVQGAGGYTF
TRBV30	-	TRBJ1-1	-	TGTGCCTGGAGTGTACAGATAGCTGAAGCTTTCTTT	CAWSVQIAEAFF
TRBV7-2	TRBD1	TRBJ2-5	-	TGTGCCAGCAGCTCCGGGACAGGGGGCGGAGAGACCCAGTACTTC	CASSSGTGGGETQYF
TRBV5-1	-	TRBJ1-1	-	TGCGCCAGCTGCGCCCAGGGAATAAACACTGAAGCTTTCTTT	CASCAQGINTEAFF
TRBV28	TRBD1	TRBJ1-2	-	TGTGCCAGCTGGGACAGGGATTATGGCTACACCTTC	CASWDRDYGYTF
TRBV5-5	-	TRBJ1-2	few	TGTGCCAGCAGCTTTACCGGGGATCCGCATGGCTACACCTTC	CASSFTGDPHGYTF
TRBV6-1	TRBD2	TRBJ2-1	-	TGTGCCAGCATGGATGGACTAGCGGGAAACAATGAGCAGTTCTTC	CASMDGLAGNNEQFF
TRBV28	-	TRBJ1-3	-	TGTGCCAGCAGCCGCCCCCCTACAGTTCTCTCTGGAAACACCATATATTTT	CASSRPPTVLSGNTIYF
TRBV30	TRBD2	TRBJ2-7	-	TGTGCCTGGAGTCGGGGGGAGCCCATCTACGAGCAGTACTTC	CAWSRGEPIYEQYF
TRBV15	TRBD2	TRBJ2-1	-	TGTGCCACCAGCAGGGGAAAGACTAGCGGGAGTGGGAATGAGCAGTTCTTC	CATSRGKTSGSGNEQFF
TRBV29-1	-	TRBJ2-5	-	TGCAGCGTTGAAAGGGGCCAAGAGACCCAGTACTTC	CSVERGQETQYF
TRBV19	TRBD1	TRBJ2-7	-	TGTGCCAGTAGTATAGGTGCGACAGGGAGCTACGAGCAGTACTTC	CASSIGATGSYEQYF
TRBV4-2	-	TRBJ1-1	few	TGTGCCAGCAGCGCTAGACTGACGTCTGGCACTGAAGCTTTCTTT	CASSARLTSGTEAFF
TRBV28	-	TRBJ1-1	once	TGTGCCAGCAGTTTATTTCCCACAGAACTCACTGAAGCTTTCTTT	CASSLFPTELTEAFF